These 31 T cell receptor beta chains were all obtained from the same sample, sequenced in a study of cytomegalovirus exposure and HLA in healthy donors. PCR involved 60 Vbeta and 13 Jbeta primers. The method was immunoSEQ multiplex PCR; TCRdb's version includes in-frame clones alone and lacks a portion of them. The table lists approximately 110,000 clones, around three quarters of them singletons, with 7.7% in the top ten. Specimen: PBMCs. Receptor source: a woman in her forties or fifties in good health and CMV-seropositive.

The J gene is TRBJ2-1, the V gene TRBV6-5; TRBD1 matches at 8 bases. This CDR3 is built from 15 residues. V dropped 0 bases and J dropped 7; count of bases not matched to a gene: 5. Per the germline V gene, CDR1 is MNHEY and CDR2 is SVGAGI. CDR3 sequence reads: CASSYSAGGLNEQFF. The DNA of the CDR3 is TGTGCCAGCAGTTACTCGGCAGGGGGCTTAAATGAGCAGTTCTTC.

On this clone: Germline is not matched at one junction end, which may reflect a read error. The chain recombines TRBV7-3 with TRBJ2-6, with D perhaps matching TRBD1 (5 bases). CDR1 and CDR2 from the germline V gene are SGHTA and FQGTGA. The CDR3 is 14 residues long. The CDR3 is CASSRNSGANGLTF. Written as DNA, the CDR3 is TGTGCCAGCAGCAGGAACTCTGGGGCCAACGGCCTGACTTTC.

The chain's CDR3 is CASSLGLTGYLNEQYF. The CDR3 DNA reads as TGTGCCAGCAGCTTAGGGCTCACAGGGTATCTAAACGAGCAGTACTTC. The V gene is TRBV7-9, the J gene TRBJ2-7; weak D call: TRBD1 (6 bases). In germline, CDR1 is SEHNR, CDR2 FQNEAQ (reference sequence). The length of the CDR3 is 16 residues. V lost 1 base and J lost 5, with 18 bases in between. Combining the CDR3 with reference TRBV7-9 and TRBJ2-7 gives the whole variable domain DTGVSQNPRHKITKRGQNVTFRCDPISEHNRLYWYRQTLGQGPEFLTYFQNEAQLEKSRLLSDRFSAERPKGSFSTLEIQRTEQGDSAMYLCASSLGLTGYLNEQYFGPGTRLTVT.

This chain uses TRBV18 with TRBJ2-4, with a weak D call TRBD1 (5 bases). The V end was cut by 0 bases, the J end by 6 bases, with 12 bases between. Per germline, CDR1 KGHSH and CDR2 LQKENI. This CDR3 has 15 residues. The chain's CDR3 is CASSPPNRGGNIQYF. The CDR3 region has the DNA TGTGCCAGCTCACCACCGAATAGGGGTGGAAACATTCAGTACTTC.

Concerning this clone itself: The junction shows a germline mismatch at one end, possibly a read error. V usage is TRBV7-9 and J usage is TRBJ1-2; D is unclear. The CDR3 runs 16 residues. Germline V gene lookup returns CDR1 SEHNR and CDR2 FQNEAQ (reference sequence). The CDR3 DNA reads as TGTTCCAGCAGCTTAGCGTTAGAGGTCCTAAACTATGGCTACACCTTC. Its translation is CSSSLALEVLNYGYTF.

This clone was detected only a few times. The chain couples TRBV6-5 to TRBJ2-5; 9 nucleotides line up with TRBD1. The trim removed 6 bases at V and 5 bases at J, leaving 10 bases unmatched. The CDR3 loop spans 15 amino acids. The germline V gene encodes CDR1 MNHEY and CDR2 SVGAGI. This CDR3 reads CASSPGQGTGETQYF. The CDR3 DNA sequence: TGTGCCAGCAGCCCCGGACAGGGGACCGGGGAGACCCAGTACTTC.

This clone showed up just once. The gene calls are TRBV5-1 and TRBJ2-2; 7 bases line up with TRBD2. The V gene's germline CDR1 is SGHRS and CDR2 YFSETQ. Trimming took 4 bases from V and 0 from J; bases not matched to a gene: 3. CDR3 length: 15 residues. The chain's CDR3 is CASSSSGPNTGELFF. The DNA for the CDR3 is TGCGCCAGCAGCAGTAGCGGGCCGAACACCGGGGAGCTGTTTTTT.

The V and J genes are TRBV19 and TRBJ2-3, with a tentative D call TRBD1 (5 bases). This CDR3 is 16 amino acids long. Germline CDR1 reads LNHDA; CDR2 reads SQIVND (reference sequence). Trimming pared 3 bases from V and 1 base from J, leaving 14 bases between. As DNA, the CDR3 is TGTGCCAGTAGTATGAGTCGGACACGCCGCACAGATACGCAGTATTTT. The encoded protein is CASSMSRTRRTDTQYF.

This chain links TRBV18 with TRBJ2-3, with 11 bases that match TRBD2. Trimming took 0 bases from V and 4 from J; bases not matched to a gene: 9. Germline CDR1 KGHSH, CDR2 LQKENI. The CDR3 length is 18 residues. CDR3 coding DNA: TGTGCCAGCTCACCACCTTTAGCGGGAGGGCCTGGTGCAGATACGCAGTATTTT. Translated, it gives CASSPPLAGGPGADTQYF.

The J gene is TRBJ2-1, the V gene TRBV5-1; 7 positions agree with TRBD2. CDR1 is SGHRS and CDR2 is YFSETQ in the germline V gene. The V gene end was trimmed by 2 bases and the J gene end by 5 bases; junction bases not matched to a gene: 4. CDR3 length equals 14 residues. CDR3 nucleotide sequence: TGCGCCAGCAGCTTTCCAGGGAGGGACAATGAGCAGTTCTTC. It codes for CASSFPGRDNEQFF.

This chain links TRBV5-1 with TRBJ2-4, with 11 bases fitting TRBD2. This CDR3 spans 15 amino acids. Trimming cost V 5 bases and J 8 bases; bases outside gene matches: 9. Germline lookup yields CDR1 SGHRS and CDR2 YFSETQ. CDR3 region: CASRNIAGGGYIQYF. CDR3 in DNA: TGCGCCAGCAGAAACATAGCGGGAGGGGGATACATTCAGTACTTC.

CDR3 sequence (DNA): TGTGCCAGAAGGTTCGGGACAGCCCTTGATGGCTACACCTTC. It specifies CARRFGTALDGYTF. The chain is built from TRBV5-3 and TRBJ1-2; TRBD1 agrees at 7 bases. TRBV5-3 is recorded as an ORF, its role being uncertain. Trimming cost V 5 bases and J 6 bases; bases outside gene matches: 10. This CDR3 region has 14 residues.

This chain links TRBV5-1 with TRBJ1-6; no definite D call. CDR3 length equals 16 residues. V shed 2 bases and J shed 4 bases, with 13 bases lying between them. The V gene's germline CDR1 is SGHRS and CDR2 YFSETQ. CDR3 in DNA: TGCGCCAGCAGCTTTAGCTGGGAGGGATATAATTCACCCCTCCACTTT. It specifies CASSFSWEGYNSPLHF.

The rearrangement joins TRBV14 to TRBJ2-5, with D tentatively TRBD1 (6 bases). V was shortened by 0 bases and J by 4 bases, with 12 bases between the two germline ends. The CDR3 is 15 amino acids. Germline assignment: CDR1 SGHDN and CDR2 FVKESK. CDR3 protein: CASSQELGAGETQYF. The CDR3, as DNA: TGTGCCAGCAGCCAAGAACTGGGGGCGGGAGAGACCCAGTACTTC.

CDR3 region: CASSEGSTEAFF. The DNA of the CDR3 is TGTGCCAGCAGTGAAGGGAGCACTGAAGCTTTCTTT. V usage is TRBV2 and J usage is TRBJ1-1; D uncertain. CDR1 and CDR2 from the germline V gene are SNHLY and FYNNEI. Trimming took off 1 base at V and 4 bases at J, with 4 bases between the two ends. The CDR3 has 12 residues.

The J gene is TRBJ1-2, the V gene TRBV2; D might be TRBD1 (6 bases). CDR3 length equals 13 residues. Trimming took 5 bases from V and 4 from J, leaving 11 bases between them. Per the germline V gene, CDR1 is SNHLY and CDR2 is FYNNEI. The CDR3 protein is CASSSDSAYGYTF. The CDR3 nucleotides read TGTGCCAGCAGTTCGGACAGCGCCTATGGCTACACCTTC. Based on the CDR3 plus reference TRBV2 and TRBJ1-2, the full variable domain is EPEVTQTPSHQVTQMGQEVILRCVPISNHLYFYWYRQILGQKVEFLVSFYNNEISEKSEIFDDQFSVERPDGSNFTLKIRSTKLEDSAMYFCASSSDSAYGYTFGSGTRLTVV.

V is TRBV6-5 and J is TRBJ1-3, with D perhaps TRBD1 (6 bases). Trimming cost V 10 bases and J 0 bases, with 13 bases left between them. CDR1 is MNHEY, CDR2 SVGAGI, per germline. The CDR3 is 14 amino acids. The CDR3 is CATLRGPSGNTIYF. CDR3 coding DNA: TGTGCCACCCTCAGGGGACCCTCTGGAAACACCATATATTTT.

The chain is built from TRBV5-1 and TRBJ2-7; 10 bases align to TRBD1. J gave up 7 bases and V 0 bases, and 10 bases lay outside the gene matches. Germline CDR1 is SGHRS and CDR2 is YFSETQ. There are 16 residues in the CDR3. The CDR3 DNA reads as TGCGCCAGCAGCTTGGCCTCCGGGACAGGGGTGAGAGAGCAGTACTTC. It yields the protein CASSLASGTGVREQYF.

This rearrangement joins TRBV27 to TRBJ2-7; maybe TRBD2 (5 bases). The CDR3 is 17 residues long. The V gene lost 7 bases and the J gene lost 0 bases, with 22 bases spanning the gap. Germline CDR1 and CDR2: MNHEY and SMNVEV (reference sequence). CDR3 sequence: CASKEIGQATSSYEQYF. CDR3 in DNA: TGTGCCAGCAAAGAGATCGGGCAGGCCACTAGCTCCTACGAGCAGTACTTC.

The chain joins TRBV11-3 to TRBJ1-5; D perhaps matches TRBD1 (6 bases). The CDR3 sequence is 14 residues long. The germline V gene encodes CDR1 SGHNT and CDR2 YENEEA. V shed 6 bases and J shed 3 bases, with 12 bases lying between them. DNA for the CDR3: TGTGCCAGCAGTCGCCGGGACACCAATCAGCCCCAGCATTTT. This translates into CASSRRDTNQPQHF.

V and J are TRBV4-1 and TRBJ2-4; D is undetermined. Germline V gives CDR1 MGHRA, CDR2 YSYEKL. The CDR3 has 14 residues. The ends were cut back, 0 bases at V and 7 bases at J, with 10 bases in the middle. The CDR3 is CASSQEKAINIQYF. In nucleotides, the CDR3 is TGCGCCAGCAGCCAAGAGAAAGCCATTAACATTCAGTACTTC.

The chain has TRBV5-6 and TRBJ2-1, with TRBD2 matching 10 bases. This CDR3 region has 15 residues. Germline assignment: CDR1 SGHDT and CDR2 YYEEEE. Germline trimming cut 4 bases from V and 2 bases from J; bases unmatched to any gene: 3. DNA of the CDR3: TGTGCCAGCAGCCTTAGCGGGAGGCCCTACAATGAGCAGTTCTTC. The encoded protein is CASSLSGRPYNEQFF.

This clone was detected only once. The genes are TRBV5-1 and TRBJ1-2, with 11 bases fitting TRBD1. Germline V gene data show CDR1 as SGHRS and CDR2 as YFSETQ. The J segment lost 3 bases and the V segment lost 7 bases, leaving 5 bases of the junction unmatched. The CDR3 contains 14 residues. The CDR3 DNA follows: TGCGCCAGCCGGGGGACAGGGGGAGACTATGGCTACACCTTC. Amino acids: CASRGTGGDYGYTF.

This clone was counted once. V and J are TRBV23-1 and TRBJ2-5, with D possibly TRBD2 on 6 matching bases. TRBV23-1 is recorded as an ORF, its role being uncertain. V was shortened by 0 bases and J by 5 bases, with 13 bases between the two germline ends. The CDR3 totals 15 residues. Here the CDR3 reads CASSQSWPGRETQYF. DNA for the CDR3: TGCGCCAGCAGTCAATCGTGGCCGGGGAGGGAGACCCAGTACTTC.

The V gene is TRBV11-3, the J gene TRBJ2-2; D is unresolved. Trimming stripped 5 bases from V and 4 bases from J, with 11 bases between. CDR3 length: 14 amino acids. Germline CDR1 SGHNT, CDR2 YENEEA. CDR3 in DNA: TGTGCCAGCAGCCCATTCGGTGCCACCGGGGAGCTGTTTTTT. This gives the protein CASSPFGATGELFF.

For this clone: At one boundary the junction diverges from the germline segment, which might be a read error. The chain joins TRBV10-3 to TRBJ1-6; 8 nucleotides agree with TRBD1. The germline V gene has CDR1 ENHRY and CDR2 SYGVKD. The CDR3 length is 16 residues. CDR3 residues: CAISVGGSGGYGALHF. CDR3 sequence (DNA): TGTGCCATCAGTGTAGGGGGCTCAGGGGGCTATGGAGCCCTTCACTTT.

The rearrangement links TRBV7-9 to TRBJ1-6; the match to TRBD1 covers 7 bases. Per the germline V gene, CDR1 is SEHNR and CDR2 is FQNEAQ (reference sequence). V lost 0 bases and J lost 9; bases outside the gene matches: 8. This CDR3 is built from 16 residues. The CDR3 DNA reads TGTGCCAGCAGCTTAGCAGGGGGCGGCCTGGGTTCACCCCTCCACTTT. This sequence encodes CASSLAGGGLGSPLHF.

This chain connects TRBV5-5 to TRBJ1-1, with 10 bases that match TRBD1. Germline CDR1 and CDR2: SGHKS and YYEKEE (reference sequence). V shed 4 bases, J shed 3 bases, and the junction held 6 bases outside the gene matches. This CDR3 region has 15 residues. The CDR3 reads CASSPTGQGYTEAFF. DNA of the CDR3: TGTGCCAGCAGCCCAACGGGACAGGGGTACACTGAAGCTTTCTTT.

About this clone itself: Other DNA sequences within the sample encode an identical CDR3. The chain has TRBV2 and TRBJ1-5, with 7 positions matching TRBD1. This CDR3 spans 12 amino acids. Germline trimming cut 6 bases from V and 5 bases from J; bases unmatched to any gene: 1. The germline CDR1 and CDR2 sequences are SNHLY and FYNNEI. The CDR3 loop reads CASSGQDQPQHF. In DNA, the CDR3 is TGTGCCAGCAGCGGACAGGATCAGCCCCAGCATTTT.

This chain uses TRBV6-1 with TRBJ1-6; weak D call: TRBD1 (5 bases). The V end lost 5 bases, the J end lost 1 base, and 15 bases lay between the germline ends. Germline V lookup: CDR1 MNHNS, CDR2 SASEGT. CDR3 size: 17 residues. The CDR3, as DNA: TGTGCCAGCAGTAAAGGACCCGCAGGGTCCTATAATTCACCCCTCCACTTT. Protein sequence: CASSKGPAGSYNSPLHF.

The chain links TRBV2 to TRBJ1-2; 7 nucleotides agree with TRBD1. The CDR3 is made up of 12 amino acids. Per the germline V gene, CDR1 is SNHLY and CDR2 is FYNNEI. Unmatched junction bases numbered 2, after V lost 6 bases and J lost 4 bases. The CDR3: CASRQGTYGYTF. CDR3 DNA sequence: TGTGCCAGCAGACAGGGGACCTATGGCTACACCTTC.